The 28 T cell receptor beta chains below were found in one sample sequenced in a study of blood T cell repertoires in COVID-19. Clones were read by immunoSEQ multiplex PCR, and TCRdb kept only the in-frame ones, dropping some. The sample has 200,000 to 250,000 clones; roughly 90% are singletons. Material for sequencing was peripheral blood. The receptors derive from a woman aged 40-49 years with acute or convalescent COVID-19.

The chain uses TRBV9 and TRBJ1-2, with a weak D call TRBD1 (6 bases). This CDR3 contains 15 residues. In germline, CDR1 is SGDLS, CDR2 YYNGEE. V shed 0 bases and J shed 4 bases, with 13 bases lying between them. CDR3 sequence: CASSVDWGGGYGYTF. The CDR3 DNA reads as TGTGCCAGCAGCGTAGATTGGGGGGGCGGCTATGGCTACACCTTC.

The rearrangement uses TRBV18 and TRBJ1-2, with D possibly being TRBD1 (5 bases). V lost 0 bases, J lost 6 bases, and 17 bases lay in between. The CDR3 has 16 residues. Germline loops: CDR1 KGHSH, CDR2 LQKENI. Here the CDR3 reads CASSPPSSGKAHGYTF. CDR3 in DNA: TGTGCCAGCTCACCACCGAGTTCAGGGAAGGCCCATGGCTACACCTTC.

The V call is TRBV12-2, the J call TRBJ1-6; the table's D gene call, TRBD1, was not cross checked with the DNA. TRBV12-2 is a pseudogene segment. CDR3 length equals 16 residues. CDR3 region: CASRLTRWTGDSPLHF. CDR3 sequence (DNA): TGTGCAAGTCGCTTAACTCGGTGGACAGGGGATTCACCCCTCCACTTT.

The chain has TRBV4-2 and TRBJ2-3, with a possible D match to TRBD1 (5 bases). Trimming pared 0 bases from V and 7 bases from J, leaving 11 bases between. CDR3 length: 14 amino acids. Per the germline V gene, CDR1 is LGHNA and CDR2 is YNFKEQ. The CDR3 region has the DNA TGTGCCAGCAGCCAAGAGAGTCAGGGCTATACGCAGTATTTT. This translates into CASSQESQGYTQYF.

Here the CDR3 reads CASRPDSSNTEAFF. CDR3 coding DNA: TGTGCCAGTAGGCCGGACAGCTCGAACACTGAAGCTTTCTTT. This rearrangement joins TRBV19 to TRBJ1-1; a possible D gene is TRBD1 (6 bases). The CDR3 sequence is 14 residues long. V shed 6 bases and J shed 1 base, with 12 bases lying between them. Germline CDR1 is LNHDA and CDR2 is SQIVND (reference sequence).

The V and J genes are TRBV2 and TRBJ1-1; D is unresolved. Germline-derived CDR1 and CDR2 are SNHLY and FYNNEI. The CDR3 length is 11 residues. The V end was cut by 10 bases, the J end by 8 bases, with 14 bases between. CDR3 coding DNA: TGTGCCACCGACATGGGAGTAGAAGCTTTCTTT. Translating gives CATDMGVEAFF.

The rearrangement joins TRBV6-4 to TRBJ2-1, with 7 bases fitting TRBD2. V was clipped by 6 bases and J by 7 bases; unmatched bases: 12. The germline V gene encodes CDR1 MRHNA and CDR2 SNTAGT. This CDR3 has 15 amino acids. For the CDR3, the DNA is TGTGCCAGCAGCCCCTTGAGGACTAGTATAAATGAGCAGTTCTTC. This translates into CASSPLRTSINEQFF.

V gene TRBV30 combines with J gene TRBJ1-5; D remains ambiguous. The germline V gene has CDR1 GTSNPN and CDR2 SVGIG (reference sequence). This CDR3 is 14 amino acids long. V lost 0 bases, J lost 4 bases, and 10 bases lay in between. CDR3 nucleotide sequence: TGTGCCTGGAGTGTAACCAGTTCTAATCAGCCCCAGCATTTT. It is translated as CAWSVTSSNQPQHF.

This clone came up once. The rearrangement uses TRBV29-1 and TRBJ1-2; TRBD1 aligns across 10 bases. Looked up from germline, CDR1 is SQVTM and CDR2 is ANQGSEA. J gave up 6 bases and V 6 bases, and 4 bases lay outside the gene matches. The CDR3 totals 12 residues. As DNA, the CDR3 is TGCAGCGTGACAGGGGGCAGGGATGGCTACACCTTC. Translated, it gives CSVTGGRDGYTF.

The chain links TRBV3-1 (or the pseudogene TRBV3-2) to TRBJ1-1; D is undetermined. V lost 1 base and J 2 bases, leaving 8 bases between the germline ends. Germline lookup yields CDR1 LGHDT and CDR2 YNNKEL (reference sequence). This CDR3 is built from 14 residues. Here the CDR3 reads CASSQAITNTEAFF. The CDR3 DNA reads TGTGCCAGCAGCCAAGCAATTACAAACACTGAAGCTTTCTTT.

The chain is built from TRBV3-1 (or the pseudogene TRBV3-2) and TRBJ1-4; D remains ambiguous. The V and J ends lost 0 bases and 0 bases respectively, with 14 bases between them. The CDR3 contains 18 residues. Germline V CDR1 and CDR2: LGHDT, YNNKEL (reference sequence). The CDR3 DNA sequence: TGTGCCAGCAGCCAAGAGTTTGTTGCAGTAACAACTAATGAAAAACTGTTTTTT. Residues: CASSQEFVAVTTNEKLFF.

The chain is built from TRBV5-4 and TRBJ2-3; the match to TRBD2 covers 10 bases. Per germline, CDR1 SGHNT and CDR2 YYREEE (reference sequence). CDR3 length: 16 residues. The trim removed 1 base at V and 2 bases at J, leaving 4 bases unmatched. CDR3 in amino acids: CASSLPSGGPTDTQYF. The CDR3 DNA follows: TGTGCCAGCAGCTTGCCTAGCGGGGGCCCCACAGATACGCAGTATTTT.

This clone came up once. This chain joins TRBV6-6 and TRBJ2-7; D gene ambiguous. The germline V and J ends were trimmed by 2 bases and 6 bases, with 11 bases remaining between them. CDR1 and CDR2 (germline): MNHNY, SVGAGI (reference sequence). The CDR3 is 13 amino acids. The CDR3 region is CASSYQPGSEQYV. CDR3 nucleotides: TGTGCCAGCAGTTACCAGCCAGGTAGCGAGCAGTACGTC.

The rearrangement joins TRBV14 to TRBJ1-2, with TRBD1 as a possible D gene (5 bases). The length of the CDR3 is 13 residues. CDR1 SGHDN and CDR2 FVKESK come from the germline V gene. V was trimmed by 8 bases and J by 8 bases, leaving 18 bases between them. DNA of the CDR3: TGTGCCAGCGGGGACGGGAGGTTCGTCGGCTACACCTTC. Translation gives CASGDGRFVGYTF.

This clone was counted a few times. The genes are TRBV12-5 and TRBJ1-2; 9 bases line up with TRBD1. The CDR3 is made up of 18 amino acids. Per germline, CDR1 LGHNT and CDR2 FRNRAP. The J segment lost 4 bases and the V segment lost 0 bases, leaving 12 bases of the junction unmatched. CDR3 sequence reads: CASGLVPLTGGEGYGYTF. The CDR3 nucleotides read TGTGCTAGTGGTTTGGTCCCCCTGACAGGGGGTGAGGGCTATGGCTACACCTTC.

V gene TRBV6-2 or TRBV6-3 combines with J gene TRBJ2-5; 10 bases match TRBD2. CDR3 length: 15 residues. V lost 4 bases and J lost 5; bases outside the gene matches: 7. Germline V CDR1 and CDR2: MNHEY, SVGEGT. In DNA, the CDR3 is TGTGCCAGCAGTTCCATAGCGGGGGGCGGGGAGACCCAGTACTTC. Protein: CASSSIAGGGETQYF.

V usage is TRBV6-6 and J usage is TRBJ1-5; the D gene is possibly TRBD1 (6 bases). Trimming pared 7 bases from V and 7 bases from J, leaving 17 bases between. The CDR3 totals 14 residues. CDR1 is MNHNY and CDR2 is SVGAGI in the germline V gene (reference sequence). CDR3: CASKGVGTGQPQHF. CDR3 bases: TGTGCCAGCAAAGGAGTGGGCACAGGGCAGCCCCAGCATTTT.

As to this clone: At one of its ends the junction is not consistent with the germline gene, which may arise from a read error. The chain uses TRBV28 and TRBJ1-5; 7 positions match TRBD1. Germline-derived CDR1 and CDR2 are MDHEN and SYDVKM. The CDR3 length is 15 residues. The CDR3 loop reads CASSLPGTANRPQHF. CDR3 nucleotides: TGTGCCAGCAGTCTCCCCGGGACAGCAAATCGGCCCCAGCATTTT. The whole variable domain, remainder taken from reference TRBV28 and TRBJ1-5, is DVKVTQSSRYLVKRTGEKVFLECVQDMDHENMFWYRQDPGLGLRLIYFSYDVKMKEKGDIPEGYSVSREKKERFSLILESASTNQTSMYLCASSLPGTANRPQHFGDGTRLSIL.

The CDR3 sequence is CATSDPNPLAGPPNTQYF. The CDR3 region has the DNA TGTGCCACCAGTGACCCCAACCCCCTAGCGGGGCCTCCCAATACGCAGTATTTT. V and J are TRBV24-1 and TRBJ2-3; 9 bases map to TRBD2. Germline CDR1 is KGHDR and CDR2 is SFDVKD. V shed 4 bases and J 7 bases; nucleotides not matched to a gene: 17. The CDR3 loop spans 18 amino acids.

The chain is built from TRBV4-1 and TRBJ1-6; no reliable D call. In germline, CDR1 is MGHRA, CDR2 YSYEKL. V gave up 0 bases and J gave up 9 bases, with 6 bases separating them. The CDR3 is 13 residues long. The CDR3 sequence: CASSQDLASPLHF. CDR3 DNA sequence: TGCGCCAGCAGCCAAGACTTAGCTTCACCCCTCCACTTT.

The chain couples TRBV6-5 to TRBJ1-1; D remains ambiguous. Trimming removed 5 bases at V and 2 bases at J, with 12 bases between. This CDR3 comprises 14 residues. Germline CDR1 and CDR2: MNHEY and SVGAGI. CDR3 protein: CASSHSYPNTEAFF. The CDR3 nucleotides are TGTGCCAGCAGTCATAGCTATCCAAACACTGAAGCTTTCTTT.

The chain has TRBV20-1 and TRBJ1-2; no reliable D call. The CDR3 sequence is 10 residues long. With 6 bases removed from V and 4 bases from J, the gap between germline ends came to 6 bases. The V gene's germline CDR1 is DFQATT and CDR2 SNEGSKA (reference sequence). In DNA, the CDR3 is TGCAGTGCCCCGGGCTATGGCTACACCTTC. Translation: CSAPGYGYTF.

The chain carries TRBV9 and TRBJ1-2; no firm D call. The V end lost 5 bases, the J end lost 1 base, and 18 bases lay between the germline ends. This CDR3 contains 16 residues. The germline gives CDR1 SGDLS, CDR2 YYNGEE. CDR3 DNA: TGTGCCAGCAGGCCTACCCCAGCGCATTTTAACTATGGCTACACCTTC. This translates into CASRPTPAHFNYGYTF. The full variable domain, with the rest looked up from reference TRBV9 and TRBJ1-2, is DSGVTQTPKHLITATGQRVTLRCSPRSGDLSVYWYQQSLDQGLQFLIQYYNGEERAKGNILERFSAQQFPDLHSELNLSSLELGDSALYFCASRPTPAHFNYGYTFGSGTRLTVV.

The chain is built from TRBV7-9 and TRBJ1-2; weak D call: TRBD1 (5 bases). The CDR3 spans 13 residues. Trimming shortened V by 10 bases and J by 4 bases, and 16 bases separated the two germline ends. Germline-derived CDR1 and CDR2 are SEHNR and FQNEAQ (reference sequence). CDR3 loop: CAIQGSLTYGYTF. The CDR3, as DNA: TGTGCCATCCAGGGATCCCTCACCTATGGCTACACCTTC.

This chain joins TRBV18 and TRBJ2-7, with 7 bases that match TRBD2. The V segment lost 5 bases and the J segment 6 bases; nucleotides outside the gene matches: 10. Germline CDR1 KGHSH, CDR2 LQKENI. The CDR3 runs to 14 residues. Written as DNA, the CDR3 is TGTGCCAGCTCAGCAAACCCCGGGGGGAGCGAGCAGTACGTC. Its protein is CASSANPGGSEQYV.

V and J are TRBV5-4 and TRBJ1-6; 8 positions match TRBD1. The CDR3 loop spans 15 amino acids. CDR1 and CDR2 from the germline V gene are SGHNT and YYREEE (reference sequence). Germline trimming cut 4 bases from V and 9 bases from J; bases unmatched to any gene: 9. Here the CDR3 DNA reads TGTGCCAGCAGCATCGGACAGGGTGAGAGTTCACCCCTCCACTTT. Its translation is CASSIGQGESSPLHF.

This clone was recorded once. The chain couples TRBV18 to TRBJ1-1; 7 bases are a match to TRBD1. The junction had 7 bases not matched to a gene; V was cut back by 0 bases and J by 6 bases. The germline V gene encodes CDR1 KGHSH and CDR2 LQKENI. This CDR3 comprises 15 residues. The CDR3: CASSPPIGGESEAFF. The DNA for the CDR3 is TGTGCCAGCTCACCACCGATAGGGGGCGAGTCTGAAGCTTTCTTT.

This rearrangement joins TRBV5-1 to TRBJ2-3; 7 positions agree with TRBD1. The CDR3 sequence is 16 residues long. Germline CDR1 SGHRS, CDR2 YFSETQ. J was trimmed by 1 base and V by 3 bases; bases with no gene match: 8. Here the CDR3 reads CASSSPPTGGTDTQYF. CDR3 nucleotide sequence: TGCGCCAGCAGCTCCCCACCTACAGGGGGCACAGATACGCAGTATTTT.